This TCR beta chain was recorded in a study of cytomegalovirus exposure and HLA in healthy donors. Regarding the study as a whole: As a later analysis revealed, most CMV-associated TCR beta chains appeared HLA-restricted. Researchers counted around 170 TCR beta chains as cytomegalovirus-associated.

In its sample, this clone was seen many times. Its antigen is unidentified. Vbeta (60) and Jbeta (13) primers were used in the PCR. Assay: immunoSEQ multiplex PCR; the TCRdb copy retains only in-frame clones and omits some. The sample holds 140,000 to 150,000 clones, about three quarters seen once. The CDR3 is 15 residues long. The V end was cut by 3 bases, the J end by 5 bases, with 17 bases between. Germline V gene data show CDR1 as SGDLS and CDR2 as YYNGEE. This cohort consisted of healthy bone marrow donors. The receptor was isolated from a middle-aged man in good health and CMV-seropositive. Material: PBMCs. The genes are TRBV9 and TRBJ1-1, with D possibly TRBD1 on 6 matching bases. For the CDR3, the DNA is TGTGCCAGCAGCGCTTCATACAGGGAGGGAACTGAAGCTTTCTTT. It codes for CASSASYREGTEAFF.